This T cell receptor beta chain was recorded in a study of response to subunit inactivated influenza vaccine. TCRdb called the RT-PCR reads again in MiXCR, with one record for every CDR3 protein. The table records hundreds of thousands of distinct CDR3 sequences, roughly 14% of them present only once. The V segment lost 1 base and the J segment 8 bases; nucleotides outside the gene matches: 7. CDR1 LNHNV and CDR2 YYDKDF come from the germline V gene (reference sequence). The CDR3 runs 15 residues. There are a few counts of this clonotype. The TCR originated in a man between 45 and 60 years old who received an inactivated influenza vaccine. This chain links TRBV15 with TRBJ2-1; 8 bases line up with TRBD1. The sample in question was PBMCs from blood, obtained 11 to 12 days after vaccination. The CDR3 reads CATSRVRQGSHEQFF. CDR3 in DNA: TGTGCCACCAGCAGAGTGAGACAGGGGAGCCATGAGCAGTTCTTC.